A single T cell receptor beta chain is shown here with its context. No antigen is known for it. The CDR3 ends on some other residue instead of the conserved phenylalanine or tryptophan, so this is likely a read error. The limits of the CDR3 on the DNA are not certain, so only TCRdb's listed CDR3 is given. These data are taken from a study of immune heterogeneity within non-small cell lung tumors. Study background: Of all tumors, several turned out to be squamous cell carcinomas, more than eight were non-squamous carcinomas and 1 was not otherwise specified.

Counting both end residues, the CDR3 totals 17 amino acids. Germline V gene data show CDR1 as MDHEN and CDR2 as SYDVKM. TCR beta CDR3 was amplified by multiplex PCR, first round roughly 10 cycles, 32 V and 13 J primers. A single record per CDR3 protein comes from TCRdb applying MiXCR to the multiplex PCR reads. This sample has about 15,000 distinct CDR3 sequences, with about 30% found just once. Bulk tumor genomic DNA constituted the template, at around 600 ng per sample. During surgery, several far-apart biopsies were obtained from every primary tumor. The cohort was untreated, with newly diagnosed non-small cell lung cancer undergoing curative surgery. General study results and limits: Local tumor mutational burden and local T-cell repertoire clonality showed a moderate significant correlation, R 0.3 to 0.4.

The source material was lung tumor tissue. The receptor was derived from a woman aged 45-65 years with non-small cell lung cancer. This rearrangement joins TRBV28 to TRBJ2-3; the D segment call TRBD1 is taken from the table without a DNA check. The CDR3 here is CASSLRGQGNHEQYFGP.